This TCR beta chain was retrieved from a study of T cell responses to AZD1222 COVID-19 vaccine (dated by TCRdb to the early 2020s). Looking at the study overall: TCR sequencing covered some 240 trial participants: nearly 210 given two doses of AZD1222 and around 26 given two doses of MenACWY control vaccine. Trial participants were enrolled into age subgroups of 18-55, 56-69 and 70-plus years, which contained approximately 150, 30 and 60 TCR-sequenced participants, respectively.

Paper-wide results and their limitations: After two AZD1222 doses, both the breadth and the depth of spike-specific TCRs were significantly higher than at day 0 and than in MenACWY recipients. CD4 TCRs associated with the vaccine covered the entire spike protein, and the dominant responses were in regions 160-218 and 743-854. Because no samples from the day 14 peak response were available, repertoires could be characterized only after the peak T cell response. Most participants were white British and females outnumbered males, and the authors suggested that clonal diversity may have been underestimated. Epitopes outside the regions mutated in the B.1.351 and B.1.1.7 variants were reportedly recognized by nearly half of the unique spike-specific TCRs. The 56-69-year group was small, and its depth increase did not reach significance, likely because of low power. Only 5 to 7 AZD1222 recipients were SARS-CoV-2 seropositive at baseline, limiting conclusions about previously exposed vaccinees.

Per the publication, the time point label means: about 28 days (+/-7) after the second vaccine dose. This specimen's treatment or condition label, interpreted: meningococcal conjugate vaccine given as trial control. Samples from vaccinated people were obtained from the UK trials COV001 and COV002, which included a single-blind randomized controlled phase 2/3 trial of AZD1222 (ChAdOx1 nCoV-19) in healthy adults. For TCRbeta chain sequencing, PBMC samples from trial participants were taken at day 0 and at day 28 after the second dose. The CDR3 regions of human TCRbeta chains were subjected to immunosequencing. As for the authors' bioinformatics: TCRs in the repertoires were compared against a reference library of SARS-CoV-2-specific TCRs that had been generated with the MIRA antigen-specificity platform. Breadth was defined as the fraction of unique TCRs that were SARS-CoV-2-associated, and depth was defined as the fraction of total T cells that were SARS-CoV-2-associated. Using the MIRA data, every spike-specific TCR was mapped to the spike region that the TCR reacted to and assigned to either a CD4 or a CD8 class. Log10-transformed breadth and depth values were compared by one-way ANOVA with Sidak's multiple comparisons tests. TCRdb obtained this table from immuneACCESS and retained in-frame rearrangements with V and J assigned. These tables miss some clones; where compared with another copy, unresolved V genes account for less than half of the shortfall, and the remainder is unexplained. V and J calls and clone size come straight from that table; D and trimming were deduced from the DNA. The sample has under 200,000 clones on record, just over 90% of them singletons. The leading ten clones occupy 3.6% of the sample.

The CDR3 has 13 amino acids, counting the end cysteine and phenylalanine. Kept here is only the CDR3 DNA, which spans 39 bases and is read in frame from base 1. According to the germline V gene (reference sequence), CDR1 reads LNHDA and CDR2 reads SQIVND. V lost 3 bases and J lost 0 bases; the stretch between them is 3 bases long. Notes on this clone: This receptor's antigen is unknown. There are no base qualities to consult, and no much larger clone falls within one base.

This clonotype originated in an adult who received the MenACWY meningococcal vaccine as a control. The chain employs TRBV19 and TRBJ2-1; the D gene assignment is ambiguous. The specimen was peripheral blood, collected 28 days after the second dose of the MenACWY control vaccine. The CDR3 corresponds to CASSIRSYNEQFF. The nucleotide sequence reads as follows: TGTGCCAGTAGTATCCGCTCCTACAATGAGCAGTTCTTC.